This T cell receptor (beta chain) was identified during a study of immune evolution from preneoplasia to lung adenocarcinoma. The data were produced by immunoSEQ multiplex PCR, yet TCRdb's version contains in-frame clones alone and is incomplete. Of roughly 10,000 clones in the sample, about 90% were seen once. Looked up from germline, CDR1 is MDHEN and CDR2 is SYDVKM. This CDR3 is built from 17 residues. Trimming cost V 8 bases and J 7 bases, with 26 bases left between them. Sequenced sample: FFPE invasive lung adenocarcinoma tissue. The chain is built from TRBV28 and TRBJ2-2; D perhaps matches TRBD2 (5 bases). This TCR was sampled from a person aged 65-85 years with invasive lung adenocarcinoma. This chain's CDR3 is CASVSSSHGLFGGELFF. Written as DNA, the CDR3 is TGTGCCAGCGTCTCCAGTTCTCACGGACTCTTTGGCGGGGAGCTGTTTTTT.